The clone carrying this T cell receptor (beta chain) was recorded at least ten times. Its antigen is as yet unknown. The sample comes from a study of T cells after posttransplantation cyclophosphamide. Study-wide results and caveats: TRB clonality was highly associated with recipient CMV seropositivity and reactivation. Later post-transplant blood repertoires were often dominated by donor CD8+ memory clones. Blood and skin or GI T cell repertoires showed limited TRB overlap.

A marrow graft followed busulfan-fludarabine conditioning, with cyclophosphamide on days +3 and +4. Germline lookup yields CDR1 SNHLY and CDR2 FYNNEI. V gave up 2 bases and J gave up 3 bases; unmatched junction bases: 3. The CDR3 has 15 amino acids. Sequencing was performed with immunoSEQ multiplex PCR; in TCRdb, only in-frame clones are kept and a portion is missing. The sample shows just over 5,500 clones, none of them appearing just once. This clonotype was sampled from a male patient between 55 and 70 years old who received an allogeneic stem cell transplant from a related donor, was CMV-positive, and had no GVHD. Certain T cells may be donor cells from the graft. This chain uses TRBV2 with TRBJ2-7; 11 nucleotides line up with TRBD2. The sample was PBMCs, taken after allogeneic stem cell transplant with posttransplant cyclophosphamide. For the CDR3, the DNA is TGTGCCAGCAGTGAACTACTAGCGGGGGTCTACGAGCAGTACTTC. It translates to CASSELLAGVYEQYF. The entire variable domain, with the rest obtained from reference TRBV2 and TRBJ2-7, is as follows: EPEVTQTPSHQVTQMGQEVILRCVPISNHLYFYWYRQILGQKVEFLVSFYNNEISEKSEIFDDQFSVERPDGSNFTLKIRSTKLEDSAMYFCASSELLAGVYEQYFGPGTRLTVT.